The T cell receptor beta chain under discussion was sequenced for a study of shared clonotypes between healthy human individuals. CD45RO+ cells went into CD8 memory alongside CCR7-negative CD45RA+ TemRA cells. The data were produced by immunoSEQ multiplex PCR, yet TCRdb's version contains in-frame clones alone and is incomplete. The repertoire holds about 380,000 clones, with approximately 97% as singletons. In germline, CDR1 is MNHNS, CDR2 SASEGT. The CDR3 is 15 amino acids. V was pared by 7 bases and J by 0 bases, with 13 bases between. V and J are TRBV6-1 and TRBJ2-4; weak D call: TRBD1 (6 bases). The specimen was memory CD8+ T cells sorted from blood. Subset noted: CD45RO+ cells pooled with CCR7-negative TemRA cells. The receptor comes from a young man in good health. For the CDR3, the DNA is TGTGCCAGCACTCCAGGGGCCTTAGCCAAAAACATTCAGTACTTC. Translating gives CASTPGALAKNIQYF.